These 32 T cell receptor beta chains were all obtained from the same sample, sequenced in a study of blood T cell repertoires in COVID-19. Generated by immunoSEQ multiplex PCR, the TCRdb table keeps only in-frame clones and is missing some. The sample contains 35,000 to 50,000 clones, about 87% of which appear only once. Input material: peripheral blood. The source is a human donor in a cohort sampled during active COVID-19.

In DNA, the CDR3 is TGTGCCAGCAGTCCACAGATGAACACTGAAGCTTTCTTT. This codes for CASSPQMNTEAFF. This chain links TRBV12-3 or TRBV12-4 with TRBJ1-1, with unresolved D. V was cut by 5 bases and J by 0 bases, with 7 bases left in between. The CDR3 extends over 13 amino acids.

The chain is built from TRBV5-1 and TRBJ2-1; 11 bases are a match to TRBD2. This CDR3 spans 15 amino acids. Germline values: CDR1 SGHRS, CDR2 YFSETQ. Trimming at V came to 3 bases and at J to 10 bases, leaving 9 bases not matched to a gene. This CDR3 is CASSYGLAGSIEQFF. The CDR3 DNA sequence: TGCGCCAGCAGCTACGGACTAGCGGGTAGCATCGAGCAGTTCTTC.

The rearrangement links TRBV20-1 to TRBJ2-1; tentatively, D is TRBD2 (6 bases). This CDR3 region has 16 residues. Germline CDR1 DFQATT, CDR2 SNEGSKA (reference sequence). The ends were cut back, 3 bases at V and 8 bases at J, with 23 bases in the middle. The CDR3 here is CSASSGGKKYTDEQFF. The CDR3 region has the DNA TGCAGTGCTAGTAGTGGGGGGAAGAAATATACGGATGAGCAGTTCTTC.

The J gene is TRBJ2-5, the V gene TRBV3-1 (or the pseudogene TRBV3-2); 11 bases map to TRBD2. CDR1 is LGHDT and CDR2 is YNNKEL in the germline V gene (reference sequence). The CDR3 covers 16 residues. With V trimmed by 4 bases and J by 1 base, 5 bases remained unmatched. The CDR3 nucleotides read TGTGCCAGCAGCCCCGGGACTAGCGGACTCCAAGAGACCCAGTACTTC. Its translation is CASSPGTSGLQETQYF.

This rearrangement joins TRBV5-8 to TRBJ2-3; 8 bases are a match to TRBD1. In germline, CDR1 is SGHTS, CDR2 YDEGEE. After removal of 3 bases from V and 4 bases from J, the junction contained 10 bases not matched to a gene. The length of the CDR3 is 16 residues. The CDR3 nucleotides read TGTGCCAGCAGCTCGGGCAGGGGGCATGGGGCAGATACGCAGTATTTT. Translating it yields CASSSGRGHGADTQYF.

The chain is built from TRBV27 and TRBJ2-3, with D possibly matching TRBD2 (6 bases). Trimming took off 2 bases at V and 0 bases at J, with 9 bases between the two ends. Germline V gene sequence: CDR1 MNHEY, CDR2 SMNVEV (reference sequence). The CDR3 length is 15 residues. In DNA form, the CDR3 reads TGTGCCAGCAGTTTAATTGGACTAAGCACAGATACGCAGTATTTT. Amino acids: CASSLIGLSTDTQYF.

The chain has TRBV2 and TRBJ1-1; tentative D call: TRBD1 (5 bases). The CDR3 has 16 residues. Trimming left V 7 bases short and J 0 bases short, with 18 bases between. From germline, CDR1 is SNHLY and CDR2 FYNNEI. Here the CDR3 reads CASILIGGTLNTEAFF. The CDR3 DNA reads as TGTGCCAGCATCCTGATCGGGGGGACCCTGAACACTGAAGCTTTCTTT. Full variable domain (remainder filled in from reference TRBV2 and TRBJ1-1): EPEVTQTPSHQVTQMGQEVILRCVPISNHLYFYWYRQILGQKVEFLVSFYNNEISEKSEIFDDQFSVERPDGSNFTLKIRSTKLEDSAMYFCASILIGGTLNTEAFFGQGTRLTVV.

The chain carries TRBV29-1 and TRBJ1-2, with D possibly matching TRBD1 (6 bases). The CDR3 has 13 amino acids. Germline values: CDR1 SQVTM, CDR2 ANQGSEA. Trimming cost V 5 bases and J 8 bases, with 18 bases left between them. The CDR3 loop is CSVRSDRIYGYTF. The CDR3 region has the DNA TGCAGCGTTAGATCGGACAGAATTTACGGCTACACCTTC.

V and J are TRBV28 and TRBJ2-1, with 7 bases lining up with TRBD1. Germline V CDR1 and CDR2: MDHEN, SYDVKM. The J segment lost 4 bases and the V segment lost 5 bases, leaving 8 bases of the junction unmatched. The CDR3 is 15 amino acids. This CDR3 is CASSPLGTEYNEQFF. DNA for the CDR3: TGTGCCAGCAGTCCACTCGGGACAGAATACAATGAGCAGTTCTTC. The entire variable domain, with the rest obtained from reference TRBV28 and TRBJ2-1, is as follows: DVKVTQSSRYLVKRTGEKVFLECVQDMDHENMFWYRQDPGLGLRLIYFSYDVKMKEKGDIPEGYSVSREKKERFSLILESASTNQTSMYLCASSPLGTEYNEQFFGPGTRLTVL.

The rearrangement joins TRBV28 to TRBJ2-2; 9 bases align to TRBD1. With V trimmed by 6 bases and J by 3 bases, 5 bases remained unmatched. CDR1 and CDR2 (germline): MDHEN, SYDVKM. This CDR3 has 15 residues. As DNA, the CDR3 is TGTGCCAGCAGCCGGACAGGGGCGGACACCGGGGAGCTGTTTTTT. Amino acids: CASSRTGADTGELFF.

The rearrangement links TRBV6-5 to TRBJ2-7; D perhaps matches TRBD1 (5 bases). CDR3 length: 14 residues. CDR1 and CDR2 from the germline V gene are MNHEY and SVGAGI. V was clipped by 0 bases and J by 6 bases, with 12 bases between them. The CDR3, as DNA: TGTGCCAGCAGTTACTCGCTAGGGGCTCGCGAGCAGTACTTC. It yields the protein CASSYSLGAREQYF.

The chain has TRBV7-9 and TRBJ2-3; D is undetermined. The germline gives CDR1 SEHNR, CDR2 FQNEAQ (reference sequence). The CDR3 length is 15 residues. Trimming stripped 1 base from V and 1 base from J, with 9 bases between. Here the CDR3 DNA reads TGTGCCAGCAGCTTAGGGAACTATCGCACAGATACGCAGTATTTT. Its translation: CASSLGNYRTDTQYF.

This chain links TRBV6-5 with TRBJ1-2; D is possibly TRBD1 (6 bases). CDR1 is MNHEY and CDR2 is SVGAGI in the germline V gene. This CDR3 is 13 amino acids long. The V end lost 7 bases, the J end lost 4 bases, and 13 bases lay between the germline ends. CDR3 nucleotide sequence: TGTGCCAGCATCCCCAGGGGAAGCTATGGCTACACCTTC. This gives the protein CASIPRGSYGYTF.

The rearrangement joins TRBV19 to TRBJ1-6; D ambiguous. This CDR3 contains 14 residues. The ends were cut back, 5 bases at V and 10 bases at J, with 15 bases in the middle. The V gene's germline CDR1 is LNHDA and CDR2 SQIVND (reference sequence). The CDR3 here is CASSQKGGWSPLHF. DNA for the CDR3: TGTGCCAGTAGTCAAAAGGGAGGTTGGTCACCCCTCCACTTT. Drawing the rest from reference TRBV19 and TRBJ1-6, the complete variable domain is DGGITQSPKYLFRKEGQNVTLSCEQNLNHDAMYWYRQDPGQGLRLIYYSQIVNDFQKGDIAEGYSVSREKKESFPLTVTSAQKNPTAFYLCASSQKGGWSPLHFGNGTRLTVT.

The CDR3 DNA sequence: TGTGCCAGTAGTAAAGTATGGGGCTCGACCTACAATGAGCAGTTCTTC. Translating gives CASSKVWGSTYNEQFF. This sequence joins TRBV19 and TRBJ2-1, with D maybe TRBD1 (5 bases). The V gene lost 4 bases and the J gene lost 2 bases, with 15 bases spanning the gap. The CDR3 is 16 residues long. Germline assignment: CDR1 LNHDA and CDR2 SQIVND (reference sequence).

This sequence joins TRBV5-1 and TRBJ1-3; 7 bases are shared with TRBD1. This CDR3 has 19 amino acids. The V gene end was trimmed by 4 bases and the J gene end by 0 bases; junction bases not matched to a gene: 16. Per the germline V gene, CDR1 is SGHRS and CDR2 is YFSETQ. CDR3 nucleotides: TGCGCCAGCAGCCAAAACACAGGGACAGACTCCTTCTCTGGAAACACCATATATTTT. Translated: CASSQNTGTDSFSGNTIYF.

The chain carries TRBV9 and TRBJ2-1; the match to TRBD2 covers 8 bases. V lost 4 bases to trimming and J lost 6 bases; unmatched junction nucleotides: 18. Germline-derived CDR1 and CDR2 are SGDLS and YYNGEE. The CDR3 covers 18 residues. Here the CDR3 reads CASSSTLAGGRPSNEQFF. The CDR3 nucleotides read TGTGCCAGCAGCTCAACCCTAGCGGGCGGCCGTCCTTCCAATGAGCAGTTCTTC.

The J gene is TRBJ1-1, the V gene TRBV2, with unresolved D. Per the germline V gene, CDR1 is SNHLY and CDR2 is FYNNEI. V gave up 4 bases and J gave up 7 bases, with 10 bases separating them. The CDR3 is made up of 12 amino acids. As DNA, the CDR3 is TGTGCCAGCAGTGCACAGTCCTATGAAGCTTTCTTT. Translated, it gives CASSAQSYEAFF.

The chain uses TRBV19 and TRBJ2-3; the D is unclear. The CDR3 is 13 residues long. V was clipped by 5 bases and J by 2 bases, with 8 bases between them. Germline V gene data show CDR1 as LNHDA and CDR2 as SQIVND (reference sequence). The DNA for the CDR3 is TGTGCCAGTAGTCCCGGGTACACAGATACGCAGTATTTT. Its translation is CASSPGYTDTQYF.

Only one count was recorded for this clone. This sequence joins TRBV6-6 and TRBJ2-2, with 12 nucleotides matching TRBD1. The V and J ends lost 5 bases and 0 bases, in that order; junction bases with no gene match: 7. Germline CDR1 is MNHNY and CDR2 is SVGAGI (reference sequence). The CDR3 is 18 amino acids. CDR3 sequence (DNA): TGTGCCAGCAGTCGCGGGACAGGGGGCAACACGAACACCGGGGAGCTGTTTTTT. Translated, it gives CASSRGTGGNTNTGELFF.

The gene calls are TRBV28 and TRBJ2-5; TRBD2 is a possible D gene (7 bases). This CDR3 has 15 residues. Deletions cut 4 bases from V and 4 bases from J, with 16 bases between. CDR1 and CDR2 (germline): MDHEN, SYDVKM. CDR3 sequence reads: CASSSAGAGGETQYF. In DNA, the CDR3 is TGTGCCAGCAGTTCTGCGGGGGCCGGTGGAGAGACCCAGTACTTC. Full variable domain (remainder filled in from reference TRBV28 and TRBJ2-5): DVKVTQSSRYLVKRTGEKVFLECVQDMDHENMFWYRQDPGLGLRLIYFSYDVKMKEKGDIPEGYSVSREKKERFSLILESASTNQTSMYLCASSSAGAGGETQYFGPGTRLLVL.

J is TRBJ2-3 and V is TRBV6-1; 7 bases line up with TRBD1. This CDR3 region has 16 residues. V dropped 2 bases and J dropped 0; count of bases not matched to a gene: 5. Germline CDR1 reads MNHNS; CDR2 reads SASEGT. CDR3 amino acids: CASSESPGQSTDTQYF. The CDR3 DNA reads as TGTGCCAGCAGTGAAAGTCCGGGACAGAGCACAGATACGCAGTATTTT.

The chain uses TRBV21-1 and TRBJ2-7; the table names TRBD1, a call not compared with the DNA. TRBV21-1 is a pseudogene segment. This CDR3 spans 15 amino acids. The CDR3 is CASSQRTGDTAEQYF. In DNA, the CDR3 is TGTGCCAGCAGCCAGAGGACAGGGGATACGGCCGAGCAGTACTTC.

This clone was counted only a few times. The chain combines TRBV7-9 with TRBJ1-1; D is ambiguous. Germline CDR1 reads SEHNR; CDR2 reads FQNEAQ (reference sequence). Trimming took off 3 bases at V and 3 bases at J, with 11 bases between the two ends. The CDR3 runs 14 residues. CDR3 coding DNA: TGTGCCAGCAGCTTTGGGCAGGTGGACACTGAAGCTTTCTTT. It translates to CASSFGQVDTEAFF.

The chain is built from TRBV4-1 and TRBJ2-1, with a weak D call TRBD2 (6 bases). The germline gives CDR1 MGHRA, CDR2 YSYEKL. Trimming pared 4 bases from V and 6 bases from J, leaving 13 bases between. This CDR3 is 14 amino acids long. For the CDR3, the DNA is TGCGCCAGCAGCCCACGGGAGTTGGGCAATGAGCAGTTCTTC. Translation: CASSPRELGNEQFF.

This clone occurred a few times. The CDR3 nucleotides read TGTGCCAGCACCCTCACCCCGGACAGCCTCCTCTATGGCTACACCTTC. This gives the protein CASTLTPDSLLYGYTF. The chain is built from TRBV5-6 and TRBJ1-2; possible D gene TRBD1, 6 bases. Per the germline V gene, CDR1 is SGHDT and CDR2 is YYEEEE. The V and J ends lost 6 bases and 4 bases respectively, with 22 bases between them. The CDR3 spans 16 residues.

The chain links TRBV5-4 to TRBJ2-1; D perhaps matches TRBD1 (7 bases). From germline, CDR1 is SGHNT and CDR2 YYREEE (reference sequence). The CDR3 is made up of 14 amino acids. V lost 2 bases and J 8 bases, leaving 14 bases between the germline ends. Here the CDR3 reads CASSLGGGEDEQFF. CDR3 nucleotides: TGTGCCAGCAGCTTAGGAGGGGGCGAGGATGAGCAGTTCTTC.

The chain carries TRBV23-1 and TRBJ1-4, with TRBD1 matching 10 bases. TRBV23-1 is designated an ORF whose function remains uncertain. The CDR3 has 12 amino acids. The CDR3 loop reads CANGQGGEKLFF. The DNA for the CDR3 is TGCGCAAACGGACAGGGGGGTGAAAAACTGTTTTTT.

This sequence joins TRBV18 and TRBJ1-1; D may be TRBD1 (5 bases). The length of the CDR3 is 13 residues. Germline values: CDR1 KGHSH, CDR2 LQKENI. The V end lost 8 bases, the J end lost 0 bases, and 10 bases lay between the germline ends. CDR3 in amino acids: CASRQTMNTEAFF. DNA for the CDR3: TGTGCCAGCCGACAGACAATGAACACTGAAGCTTTCTTT.

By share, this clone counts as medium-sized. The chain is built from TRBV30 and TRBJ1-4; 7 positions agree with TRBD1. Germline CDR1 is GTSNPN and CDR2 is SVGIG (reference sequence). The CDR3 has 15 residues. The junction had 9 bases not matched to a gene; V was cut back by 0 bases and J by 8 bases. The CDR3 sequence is CAWSVQRGRREKLFF. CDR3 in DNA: TGTGCCTGGAGTGTACAAAGGGGGCGTCGGGAAAAACTGTTTTTT.

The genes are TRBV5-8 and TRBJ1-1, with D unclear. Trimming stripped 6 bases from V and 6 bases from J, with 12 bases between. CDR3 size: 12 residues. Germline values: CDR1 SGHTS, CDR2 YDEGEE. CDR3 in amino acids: CASTSPLPEAFF. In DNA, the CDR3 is TGTGCCAGCACCTCTCCCCTCCCTGAAGCTTTCTTT.

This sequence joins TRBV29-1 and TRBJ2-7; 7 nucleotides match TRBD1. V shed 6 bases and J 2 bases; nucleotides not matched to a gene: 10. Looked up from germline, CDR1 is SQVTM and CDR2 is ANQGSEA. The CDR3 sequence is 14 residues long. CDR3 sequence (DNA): TGCAGCGTGGCAGGGGGATCGGGTACCTACGAGCAGTACTTC. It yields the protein CSVAGGSGTYEQYF.